These 3 T cell receptor beta chains came from one sample sequenced in a study of control samples from healthy donors and cancer patients. Assay used: immunoSEQ multiplex PCR; TCRdb lists only in-frame clones, some missing. The sample includes around 100,000 clones, around 90% seen only once; the top ten take approximately 3%. The source material was blood. The receptors originated from a human donor in good health. The donor label of this sample is uncertain.

This clone was seen a few times. The chain uses TRBV5-5 and TRBJ2-5; 11 nucleotides align to TRBD1. J was trimmed by 4 bases and V by 2 bases; bases with no gene match: 7. The V gene's germline CDR1 is SGHKS and CDR2 YYEKEE (reference sequence). This CDR3 has 16 residues. The CDR3 sequence: CASSFPGTGGGETQYF. In nucleotides, the CDR3 is TGTGCCAGCAGCTTCCCCGGGACAGGGGGAGGAGAGACCCAGTACTTC.

The V and J genes are TRBV5-1 and TRBJ1-6, with unresolved D. V lost 2 bases and J 7 bases, leaving 7 bases between the germline ends. Germline V gene lookup returns CDR1 SGHRS and CDR2 YFSETQ. This CDR3 region has 13 residues. The CDR3 nucleotides read TGCGCCAGCAGCTTTACCACGAATTCACCCCTCCACTTT. Translating gives CASSFTTNSPLHF.

The J gene is TRBJ2-7, the V gene TRBV7-2; TRBD1 matches at 10 bases. The CDR3 is 14 residues long. Germline CDR1 is SGHTA and CDR2 is FQGNSA. V was clipped by 1 base and J by 7 bases; unmatched bases: 4. The CDR3 sequence: CASSLGQGAGEQYF. The CDR3, as DNA: TGTGCCAGCAGCTTAGGACAGGGGGCGGGGGAGCAGTACTTC.